These T cell receptor beta chains were read from a single sample in a study of T-cell memory formation after mild COVID-19. TCRdb ran MiXCR on the 5' RACE reads and lists one entry per CDR3 protein. The sample comprises around 510,000 distinct CDR3 sequences, less than 25% of which are singletons, and roughly 8.1% rests with the top ten. Sequencing was performed on PBMCs or a T cell subset sorted from them (not recorded which). These TCRs come from an adult woman who had mild COVID-19 (a few samples of this study predate the infection). Cell type and time point are not known. Both conserved end residues are part of each CDR3. Fields, in order: J gene, D gene, V gene, CDR3 protein. The D gene is left open where the match is weak.

j_call: TRBJ2-7
d_call: .
v_call: TRBV6-5
cdr3_aa: CASSATALEQYF

j_call: TRBJ2-4
d_call: .
v_call: TRBV18
cdr3_aa: CASSPPTLAKNIQYF

j_call: TRBJ1-4
d_call: .
v_call: TRBV7-2
cdr3_aa: CASSQSGTRREKLFF

j_call: TRBJ1-5
d_call: TRBD1
v_call: TRBV19
cdr3_aa: CASTLGQGFNQPQHF

j_call: TRBJ2-1
d_call: TRBD1
v_call: TRBV12-3/TRBV12-4
cdr3_aa: CASSRTDRGAYNEQFF

j_call: TRBJ2-3
d_call: .
v_call: TRBV27
cdr3_aa: CASSLSGGRTQYF

j_call: TRBJ2-6
d_call: .
v_call: TRBV18
cdr3_aa: CASSQVGRTSSGANVLTF

j_call: TRBJ2-3
d_call: .
v_call: TRBV6-4
cdr3_aa: CASSPEGEGTDTQYF

j_call: TRBJ2-2
d_call: TRBD1
v_call: TRBV5-1
cdr3_aa: CASKRDSNTGELFF

j_call: TRBJ1-5
d_call: TRBD1
v_call: TRBV12-3/TRBV12-4
cdr3_aa: CASSSSDRVNQPQHF

j_call: TRBJ2-2
d_call: .
v_call: TRBV5-6
cdr3_aa: CASTPYAQWGTGELFF

j_call: TRBJ1-5
d_call: .
v_call: TRBV7-6
cdr3_aa: CASSPRQGMGQPQHF

j_call: TRBJ1-2
d_call: .
v_call: TRBV5-1
cdr3_aa: CASSLTSGNYGYTF

j_call: TRBJ2-5
d_call: TRBD2
v_call: TRBV5-1
cdr3_aa: CASSPAGGGETQYF

j_call: TRBJ2-3
d_call: .
v_call: TRBV9
cdr3_aa: CASSVAWGTDTQYF

j_call: TRBJ2-1
d_call: TRBD2
v_call: TRBV9
cdr3_aa: CASSVDTSGYNEQFF

j_call: TRBJ1-4
d_call: TRBD1
v_call: TRBV5-4
cdr3_aa: CASSAYRDRDEKLFF

j_call: TRBJ2-5
d_call: .
v_call: TRBV6-2/TRBV6-3
cdr3_aa: CASAENALGYQETQYF

j_call: TRBJ2-1
d_call: TRBD2
v_call: TRBV6-2/TRBV6-3
cdr3_aa: CASSYSAGLAGGPEQFF

j_call: TRBJ2-5
d_call: .
v_call: TRBV4-1
cdr3_aa: CASSQSAGQETQYF

j_call: TRBJ2-2
d_call: .
v_call: TRBV9
cdr3_aa: CASRLGAENTGELFF

j_call: TRBJ2-5
d_call: .
v_call: TRBV20-1
cdr3_aa: CSARDGRWGETQYF

j_call: TRBJ2-6
d_call: .
v_call: TRBV6-5
cdr3_aa: CASSYSGANVLTF

j_call: TRBJ2-7
d_call: TRBD2
v_call: TRBV7-8
cdr3_aa: CASSSTSGGYEQYF

j_call: TRBJ2-7
d_call: .
v_call: TRBV24-1
cdr3_aa: CATSDAGPTYEQYF

j_call: TRBJ2-5
d_call: .
v_call: TRBV7-9
cdr3_aa: CASSFGPARETQYF

j_call: TRBJ1-5
d_call: TRBD1
v_call: TRBV27
cdr3_aa: CASKPVDRWGPQHF

j_call: TRBJ2-7
d_call: .
v_call: TRBV6-5
cdr3_aa: CAISSTGLAYEQYF

j_call: TRBJ2-3
d_call: .
v_call: TRBV7-9
cdr3_aa: CASSLGGSPQYF

j_call: TRBJ1-2
d_call: TRBD1
v_call: TRBV12-3/TRBV12-4
cdr3_aa: CASSFGQGLSNYGYTF

j_call: TRBJ2-1
d_call: .
v_call: TRBV6-5
cdr3_aa: CASRPPGRSSYNEQFF